This TCR beta chain stems from a study of shared clonotypes between healthy human individuals. Whole-study findings and limits: Clonotype sharing across a handful of donors was observed for roughly 5% of naive CD4 clonotypes.

Original methodology: Junction-only immunoSEQ data arrived without quality scores, meaning filtering differed. This table comes from immunoSEQ multiplex PCR, and its TCRdb copy is limited to in-frame clones, with some not included. For V, J and clone size, that table is used; D and trimming come from the DNA. The sample yields around 550,000 clones, 85% to 95% seen once. With regard to this clone: Its antigen is undetermined.

The naive CD8 population came from CD45RO-negative cells selected for CCR7, without terminally differentiated effector memory CD45RA+ cells. The CDR3 loop spans 15 amino acids. Germline V lookup: CDR1 GTSNPN, CDR2 SVGIG (reference sequence). Trimming cost V 0 bases and J 4 bases, with 12 bases left between them. The specimen was naive CD8+ T cells sorted from blood. This sequence was found in a woman in her 30s in good health. The chain employs TRBV30 and TRBJ1-4, with D perhaps matching TRBD1 (5 bases). The CDR3 loop is CAWSVSGRINEKLFF. The CDR3 coding sequence is TGTGCCTGGAGTGTATCGGGACGGATTAATGAAAAACTGTTTTTT.